This T cell receptor (beta chain) derives from a study of tumor and adjacent non-tumor tissue in lung cancer. Study findings and constraints: Compared with tumor, normal lung showed significantly lower TCR diversity. Higher tumor TCR diversity was associated with shorter survival.

With regard to this clonotype: What it recognizes is unknown. A junction end diverges from the germline sequence, so it may reflect a read error.

No cell sorting was done before RNA was extracted from the tissue. More than 3 cm separated this lung sample from the edge of the tumor. A modified ARM-PCR protocol with three rounds of nested PCR amplified TCRbeta. TCRdb ran MiXCR on the multiplex PCR reads and lists one entry per CDR3 protein. The sample records tens of thousands of distinct CDR3 sequences, approximately 59% being singletons. This CDR3 is built from 16 residues. Germline V gene lookup returns CDR1 SGHNT and CDR2 YENEEA. The origin of this receptor is a woman between 40 and 50 years old with non-small cell lung cancer. Sequencing was done on a sample of distant non-tumor lung tissue. The rearrangement joins TRBV11-3 to TRBJ2-3; weak D call: TRBD2 (5 bases). The CDR3 nucleotides read TGTGCCAGCAGATTAGACCTGGCGGGCCCCACAGATACGCAGTATTTT. It specifies CASRLDLAGPTDTQYF.